This TCR beta chain was captured in a study of blood T cell repertoires in COVID-19 (dated by TCRdb to about 2020). With respect to the entire study: Samples from collaborators originated in the United States, Italy and Spain and spanned both the acute and convalescent phases of COVID-19. Samples were obtained from the ongoing ImmuneRACE study (first 160 participants) and from about 1,300 subjects provided by 6 global collaborators. Where HLA class I and class II types were available, the types were taken from metadata supplied by the sample provider, not from assay-based typing. The repertoires were made available in a free public database intended to serve as a resource for research on the immune response to SARS-CoV-2. The material from the prospective study consisted of cDNA or gDNA derived from T cells, B-cell-depleted T cells, or PBMCs. Subjects who had been exposed to COVID-19, were actively infected with it, or had recovered from it provided the deeply sampled blood TCRbeta repertoires that made up the dataset. Sample metadata almost always included a de-identified subject ID, COVID-19 status, age in years and sex.

At one collaborating source in Seattle, patients were enrolled during active infection and were followed longitudinally through the course of disease. Each collaborating institution followed its own protocols to collect whole blood in K2EDTA tubes. For TCRbeta analysis, collaborator samples were shipped as frozen whole blood, as isolated PBMCs, or as DNA extracted from either sample type. The investigation overall reported the following: The quantity of clinical and demographic metadata differed by source and by participant and was supplied without curation.

Reading from cysteine to phenylalanine, the CDR3 counts 16 amino acids. The only DNA kept is the CDR3, 48 bases in frame from the first base. CDR1 and CDR2 were assigned from the germline V gene as LGHNA and YSLEER. The trim is 1 base for V and 0 bases for J, with a gap of 9 bases between the germline ends. As to this clone: Its antigen is unknown. Per-nucleotide qualities are absent, and no much larger clonotype sits a single base away.

TCRbeta CDR3 regions were amplified from genomic DNA using the immunoSEQ Assay, a bias-controlled multiplex PCR. From the authors' description of their analysis: Nucleated cell counts per sample were estimated from amplification of reference gene primers within the assay. To quantify the absolute abundance of each unique TCRbeta CDR3 rearrangement, sequence reads were collapsed and filtered. For each sample, productive Simpson clonality was calculated by taking the square root of Simpson's diversity index across productive rearrangements. TCRdb provides this immuneACCESS table in a form limited to in-frame rearrangements. Some clones are lacking; in checked studies, under half of them reflect an unresolved V gene, and why the rest are absent is not known. Clonal size and the V and J genes are those of that table, whereas D and trimming came from the DNA. Counted in this sample were under 150,000 clones; approximately 85% of them appeared once. The biggest ten clones account for approximately 5% of the sample.

Recombination connected TRBV4-3 to TRBJ1-4, with an unclear D gene assignment. The specimen was peripheral blood. This clonotype was sampled from a woman aged 55-69 years with COVID-19, enrolled during active disease. The CDR3 reads as follows: CASSQGAAATNEKLFF. The nucleotides are TGCGCCAGCAGCCAAGGGGCAGCAGCAACTAATGAAAAACTGTTTTTT.